Listed below are T cell receptor beta chains from one sample, sequenced in a study of cytomegalovirus exposure and HLA in healthy donors. Some clones are missing from TCRdb's copy, which holds only in-frame ones; the method was immunoSEQ multiplex PCR. The sample lists 90,000 to 100,000 clones, roughly two thirds occurring once. Sequenced material: PBMCs. These receptors all stem from a man aged 50 or older in good health and CMV-seronegative. CDR3s leave out the opening cysteine and the closing phenylalanine or tryptophan.

V gene,J gene,CDR3 protein
TRBV5-5,TRBJ1-4,ASSLGSHEKLF
TRBV5-6,TRBJ2-7,ASSSLAGAYEQY
TRBV10-3,TRBJ2-6,AISALLGTGNSGANVLT
TRBV11-2,TRBJ1-2,ASSLLAGYT
TRBV29-1,TRBJ2-7,SVERLRSYEQY
TRBV4-3,TRBJ2-2,ASSQEVASGGTGELF
TRBV10-3,TRBJ2-5,AISASLEETQY
TRBV6-1,TRBJ2-1,ASSEDLARNEQF
TRBV5-6,TRBJ2-2,ASSPLVGLGELF
TRBV6-5,TRBJ1-1,ASRPGQGKAF
TRBV15,TRBJ2-7,ATSRDRYRAYEQY
TRBV7-9,TRBJ1-2,SSSGTALETNYGYT
TRBV4-3,TRBJ2-1,ASSRTGNNEQF
TRBV10-3,TRBJ1-4,AISATGPGEKLF
TRBV9,TRBJ2-1,ASSVESGGADEQF
TRBV18,TRBJ2-2,ASSPSFLLVAGELF
TRBV29-1,TRBJ2-1,SVQSGRDYNEQF
TRBV4-3,TRBJ1-4,ASSQGGSLVNEKLF
TRBV7-7,TRBJ1-6,ASSLVGISGSPLH
TRBV6-5,TRBJ1-2,ASTPGAAPYGYT
TRBV2,TRBJ1-5,ASSRDRGLYQPQH
TRBV10-3,TRBJ2-3,AIRATSGRGTDTQY
TRBV18,TRBJ2-3,ASSPDLAKPTTSTDTQY
TRBV11-2,TRBJ2-6,ASSWVGGGSGANVLT
TRBV5-8,TRBJ2-7,ASSLKPGWQY
TRBV9,TRBJ1-2,ASSVGHQQGGYT
TRBV27,TRBJ1-1,ASSLRGLNTEAF
TRBV6-5,TRBJ2-2,ASRLRQYPGELF
TRBV11-2,TRBJ2-5,ASSSGTGGETQY
TRBV6-4,TRBJ2-3,ASSDGQGEGDTQY
TRBV18,TRBJ1-4,ASSPSSIEKLF
TRBV27,TRBJ1-2,ASSLRGKGYGYT
TRBV7-9,TRBJ1-5,ASSLGDRAQPQH
TRBV7-9,TRBJ2-2,ASSFRQGANTGELF
TRBV2,TRBJ2-1,ASSEHSGVFSYNEQF
TRBV19,TRBJ2-5,ASSPPSSGRAETQY
TRBV7-8,TRBJ1-2,ASSEGFNYGYT
TRBV27,TRBJ1-1,ASSPGRTGGSTEAF
TRBV14,TRBJ2-3,ASSQMGLGGTDTQY
TRBV12-5,TRBJ2-2,ASGSDRGSNTGELF
TRBV5-1,TRBJ1-4,ASSLLGRTNEKLF
TRBV6-5,TRBJ2-4,ASSYSFTGKNIQY
TRBV5-4,TRBJ2-6,ASSSGTGGSSGANVLT
TRBV18,TRBJ2-7,ASSPSSGGASEQY
TRBV30,TRBJ2-1,AWSFGTSGSNEQF
TRBV6-5,TRBJ2-7,ASSYSGGDYEQY
TRBV18,TRBJ2-4,ASSLTGTTEVGNIQY
TRBV6-5,TRBJ2-7,ASRLAGAQQY
TRBV16,TRBJ2-3,ASSLLLDTQY
TRBV4-1,TRBJ2-7,ASSHRTSGGVRSSYEQY
TRBV4-1,TRBJ2-2,ASSPRRATGELF
TRBV27,TRBJ2-3,ASSLSTDTQY
TRBV19,TRBJ2-3,ASSILPTDTQY